This is a list of T cell receptor beta chains from one sample in a study of blood T cell repertoires in COVID-19. Profiled with immunoSEQ multiplex PCR; TCRdb holds only in-frame clones, not every one. Of 80,000 to 100,000 clones in the sample, around 93% were seen once. The sample was peripheral blood. These TCRs come from a human donor with active COVID-19. The donor label of this sample is uncertain. Each CDR3 is given with its conserved first and last residue. The D gene is left open where the match is weak. Only part of the rows carry a size: once, few, many, or a class if the clone is expanded.

j_gene | abundance | v_gene | d_gene | CDR3aa | CDR3nt
TRBJ1-2 | NA | TRBV5-4 | NA | CASSRENTNYGYTF | TGTGCCAGCAGCCGGGAGAATACTAACTATGGCTACACCTTC
TRBJ2-7 | NA | TRBV3-1/TRBV3-2 | TRBD2 | CASSPGLAMGEQYF | TGTGCCAGCAGTCCGGGACTAGCGATGGGCGAGCAGTACTTC
TRBJ2-7 | NA | TRBV11-2 | NA | CASSLNSGGFYEQYF | TGTGCCAGCAGCTTAAACTCAGGGGGGTTCTACGAGCAGTACTTC
TRBJ1-2 | NA | TRBV6-5 | NA | CASLPGYSYGYTF | TGTGCCAGCCTGCCAGGGTATAGCTATGGCTACACCTTC
TRBJ2-1 | NA | TRBV5-4 | TRBD2 | CASSPPGGSEQFF | TGTGCCAGCAGCCCCCCGGGGGGGAGTGAGCAGTTCTTC
TRBJ2-2 | NA | TRBV20-1 | TRBD2 | CSASIAGDGGELFF | TGCAGTGCTAGTATAGCGGGGGATGGCGGGGAGCTGTTTTTT
TRBJ2-3 | NA | TRBV7-2 | NA | CASSSTRATDTQYF | TGTGCCAGCAGCTCTACTAGGGCCACAGATACGCAGTATTTT
TRBJ1-4 | NA | TRBV12-5 | NA | CASGLTVGANEKLFF | TGTGCTAGTGGTTTGACGGTGGGAGCTAATGAAAAACTGTTTTTT
TRBJ2-5 | NA | TRBV18 | NA | CASSPTGGETQYF | TGTGCCAGCTCACCAACGGGTGGCGAGACCCAGTACTTC
TRBJ1-6 | NA | TRBV11-2 | TRBD1 | CASSHRGNNSPLHF | TGTGCCAGCAGCCACAGGGGGAATAATTCACCCCTCCACTTT
TRBJ2-7 | NA | TRBV27 | TRBD2 | CASSMLAGGKYEQYF | TGTGCCAGCAGTATGTTAGCGGGGGGTAAATACGAGCAGTACTTC
TRBJ1-5 | once | TRBV2 | TRBD1 | CASKIQGNNQPQHF | TGTGCCAGCAAAATACAGGGGAACAATCAGCCCCAGCATTTT
TRBJ1-5 | NA | TRBV11-2 | NA | CASSPLASNQPQHF | TGTGCCAGCAGCCCGCTAGCTAGCAATCAGCCCCAGCATTTT
TRBJ1-1 | NA | TRBV28 | TRBD1 | CASRPDRGRGKTEAFF | TGTGCCAGCAGGCCCGACAGGGGGCGAGGTAAGACTGAAGCTTTCTTT
TRBJ2-2 | NA | TRBV5-4 | TRBD1 | CASSLARGRDTGELFF | TGTGCCAGCAGCTTGGCCAGGGGGCGGGACACCGGGGAGCTGTTTTTT
TRBJ1-2 | NA | TRBV6-5 | TRBD1 | CASSLQGGGNGYTF | TGTGCCAGCAGTTTACAGGGGGGTGGTAATGGCTACACCTTC
TRBJ2-2 | NA | TRBV2 | NA | CASSPSPQAGTGELFF | TGTGCCAGCAGCCCATCTCCCCAGGCAGGGACCGGGGAGCTGTTTTTT
TRBJ1-2 | NA | TRBV27 | TRBD1 | CASSFTGDYGYTF | TGTGCCAGCAGTTTTACAGGGGACTATGGCTACACCTTC
TRBJ1-2 | NA | TRBV7-9 | NA | CASSSDSYGYTF | TGTGCCAGCAGCTCTGACAGCTATGGCTACACCTTC
TRBJ2-3 | NA | TRBV21-1 | NA | CASSKGSIGTSGASTDTQYF | TGTGCCAGCAGCAAGGGATCGATTGGGACTAGCGGGGCGAGCACAGATACGCAGTATTTT
TRBJ2-2 | NA | TRBV6-1 | TRBD1 | CASSALDRYNTGELFF | TGTGCCAGCAGTGCCCTGGACAGGTACAACACCGGGGAGCTGTTTTTT
TRBJ2-7 | NA | TRBV6-5 | NA | CASKAVYEQYF | TGTGCCAGCAAAGCGGTCTACGAGCAGTACTTC
TRBJ2-1 | NA | TRBV7-6 | NA | CASSLSQAVGNEQFF | TGTGCCAGCAGCCTTTCACAGGCGGTGGGCAATGAGCAGTTCTTC
TRBJ1-1 | NA | TRBV5-1 | NA | CASSLAGERAFF | TGCGCCAGCAGCTTGGCAGGCGAGCGGGCTTTCTTT
TRBJ2-1 | NA | TRBV19 | TRBD1 | CASSIAGGTGINEQFF | TGTGCCAGTAGTATAGCCGGGGGGACAGGGATCAATGAGCAGTTCTTC
TRBJ1-2 | NA | TRBV7-8 | NA | CASSLVAGRDPYGYTF | TGTGCCAGCAGCTTAGTTGCCGGCAGGGATCCCTATGGCTACACCTTC
TRBJ1-6 | NA | TRBV7-2 | TRBD1 | CASSSRDSRHNSPLHF | TGTGCCAGCAGCTCTAGGGACAGCCGCCACAATTCACCCCTCCACTTT
TRBJ2-7 | NA | TRBV5-1 | TRBD2 | CASQLAGGSYEQYF | TGCGCCAGTCAATTAGCGGGGGGCTCCTACGAGCAGTACTTC
TRBJ2-5 | NA | TRBV9 | TRBD2 | CASSPGNGGAPETQYF | TGTGCCAGCAGCCCCGGGAACGGGGGGGCCCCGGAGACCCAGTACTTC
TRBJ2-3 | few | TRBV6-1 | TRBD2 | CASSERGLAGAGGYTDTQYF | TGTGCCAGCAGTGAAAGGGGGCTAGCGGGGGCCGGTGGGTACACAGATACGCAGTATTTT
TRBJ2-1 | few | TRBV7-3 | NA | CASSWDSGNEQFF | TGTGCCAGCAGCTGGGACTCAGGCAATGAGCAGTTCTTC
TRBJ2-7 | NA | TRBV19 | NA | CASSIGPRDEQYF | TGTGCCAGTAGTATAGGTCCGAGGGACGAGCAGTACTTC
TRBJ1-2 | NA | TRBV12-3/TRBV12-4 | NA | CASSLGGLDGYTF | TGTGCCAGCAGTTTAGGGGGGCTAGATGGCTACACCTTC
TRBJ2-3 | NA | TRBV10-3 | TRBD1 | CAMGQGAEDTQYF | TGTGCCATGGGACAGGGGGCCGAAGATACGCAGTATTTT
TRBJ1-1 | NA | TRBV13 | NA | CASSPRGGDPEAFF | TGTGCCAGCAGCCCCCGGGGAGGGGACCCTGAAGCTTTCTTT
TRBJ1-1 | NA | TRBV7-2 | NA | CASSFGTGWDTEAFF | TGTGCCAGCAGCTTCGGTACAGGGTGGGACACTGAAGCTTTCTTT
TRBJ2-7 | NA | TRBV9 | TRBD2 | CASSARPSSGTIYEQYF | TGTGCCAGCAGCGCCCGTCCTTCTAGCGGGACAATCTACGAGCAGTACTTC
TRBJ1-2 | NA | TRBV3-1/TRBV3-2 | TRBD1 | CASSVDRGFSGYTF | TGTGCCAGCAGCGTCGACAGGGGATTCTCTGGCTACACCTTC
TRBJ1-2 | NA | TRBV10-3 | NA | CAITPGTGGYTF | TGTGCCATCACCCCGGGAACCGGTGGCTACACCTTC
TRBJ1-1 | NA | TRBV5-8 | NA | CASSLEGQGPTEAFF | TGTGCCAGCAGCTTGGAAGGCCAGGGGCCCACTGAAGCTTTCTTT
TRBJ2-2 | few | TRBV7-9 | NA | CASSSGTGELFF | TGTGCCAGCAGCTCAGGCACCGGGGAGCTGTTTTTT
TRBJ2-1 | NA | TRBV4-3 | TRBD1 | CASSQAPFLGTGVNNEQFF | TGCGCCAGCAGCCAAGCCCCCTTCCTCGGGACAGGGGTAAACAATGAGCAGTTCTTC
TRBJ1-5 | once | TRBV12-3/TRBV12-4 | NA | CASSLADTRQHF | TGTGCCAGCAGTTTAGCGGACACACGCCAGCATTTT
TRBJ2-7 | NA | TRBV11-1 | NA | CASSLEASTYEQYF | TGTGCCAGCAGCTTAGAAGCCTCCACCTACGAGCAGTACTTC
TRBJ1-4 | NA | TRBV7-2 | NA | CASSPRGVTNEKLFF | TGTGCCAGCAGCCCTCGGGGGGTAACTAATGAAAAACTGTTTTTT
TRBJ2-7 | NA | TRBV6-6 | TRBD1 | CASSNGRDRGREQYF | TGTGCCAGCAGTAACGGCCGGGACAGGGGGCGCGAGCAGTACTTC
TRBJ1-2 | NA | TRBV7-3 | NA | CASSPRDRGRDGYTF | TGTGCCAGCAGCCCACGGGACCGGGGGAGGGATGGCTACACCTTC
TRBJ2-1 | once | TRBV5-8 | NA | CASSLNFVTAYNEQFF | TGTGCCAGCAGCTTGAATTTCGTGACTGCCTACAATGAGCAGTTCTTC
TRBJ1-4 | once | TRBV2 | TRBD1 | CASSEFPTGSQVGEKLFF | TGTGCCAGCAGTGAATTTCCGACAGGGTCCCAAGTTGGGGAAAAACTGTTTTTT